This T cell receptor (beta chain) is from a study of blood T cell repertoires in COVID-19. Whole-study context: The analysed material was cDNA or gDNA that came from T cells, B-cell-depleted T cells, or PBMCs.

In the original workflow: Reference gene primer amplification yielded estimated nucleated cell counts. Generated by immunoSEQ multiplex PCR, the TCRdb table keeps only in-frame clones and is missing some. V and J calls plus clone size are reproduced from that table; the DNA served to infer D and trimming. The sample lists 40,000 or so clones; around 84% were seen once. V lost 8 bases and J lost 4; bases outside the gene matches: 8. Per germline, CDR1 MNHEY and CDR2 SVGAGI. The CDR3 length is 15 residues. What was sequenced was peripheral blood. V usage is TRBV6-5 and J usage is TRBJ1-2, with TRBD1 identical over 12 bases. This clonotype was sampled from a human donor in a cohort sampled during active COVID-19. In DNA form, the CDR3 reads TGTGCCAGCTGTAGGGACAGGGGGCTTGTCTATGGCTACACCTTC. Residues: CASCRDRGLVYGYTF.